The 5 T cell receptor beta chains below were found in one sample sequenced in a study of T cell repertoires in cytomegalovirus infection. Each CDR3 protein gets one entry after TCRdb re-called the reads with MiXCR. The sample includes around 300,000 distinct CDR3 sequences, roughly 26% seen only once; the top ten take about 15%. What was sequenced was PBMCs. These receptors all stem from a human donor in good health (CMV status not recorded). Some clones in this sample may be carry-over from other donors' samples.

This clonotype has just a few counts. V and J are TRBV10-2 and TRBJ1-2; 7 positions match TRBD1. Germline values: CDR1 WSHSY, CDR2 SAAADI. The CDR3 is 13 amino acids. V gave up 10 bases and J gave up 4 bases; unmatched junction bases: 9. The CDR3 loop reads CATRDSAFYGYTF. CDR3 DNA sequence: TGCGCCACGCGGGACAGCGCTTTCTATGGCTACACCTTC.

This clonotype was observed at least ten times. This chain's CDR3 is CASSFGLMAGELFF. The CDR3 DNA reads as TGTGCCAGCAGCTTCGGGTTAATGGCCGGGGAGCTGTTTTTT. V and J are TRBV7-8 and TRBJ2-2; no clear D. Germline V gives CDR1 SGHVS, CDR2 FQNEAQ. This CDR3 is 14 amino acids long. V was cut by 3 bases and J by 6 bases, with 11 bases left in between.

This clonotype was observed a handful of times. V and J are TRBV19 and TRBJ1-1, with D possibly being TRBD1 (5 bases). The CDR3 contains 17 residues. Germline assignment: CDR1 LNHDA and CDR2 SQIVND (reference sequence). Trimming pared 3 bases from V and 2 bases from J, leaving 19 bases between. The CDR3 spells CASSINGHRGVNTEAFF. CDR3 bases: TGTGCCAGTAGTATCAACGGGCACCGAGGGGTCAACACTGAAGCTTTCTTT.

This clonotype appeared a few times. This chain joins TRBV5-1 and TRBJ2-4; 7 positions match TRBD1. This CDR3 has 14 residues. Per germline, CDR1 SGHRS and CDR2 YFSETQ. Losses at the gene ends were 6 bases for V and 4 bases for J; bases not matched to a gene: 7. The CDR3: CASTTGTAKNIQYF. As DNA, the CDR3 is TGCGCCAGCACCACTGGGACAGCAAAAAACATTCAGTACTTC.

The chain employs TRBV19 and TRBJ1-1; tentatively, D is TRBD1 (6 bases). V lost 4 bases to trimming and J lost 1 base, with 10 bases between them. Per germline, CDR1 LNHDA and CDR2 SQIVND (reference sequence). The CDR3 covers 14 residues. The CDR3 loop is CASSRWGQNTEAFF. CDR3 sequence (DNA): TGTGCCAGTAGTAGATGGGGGCAGAACACTGAAGCTTTCTTT.